These 27 T cell receptor beta chains originate from one sample sequenced in a study of post-analysis software for immune sequencing data. The authors incorporated unique molecular identifiers into the TCR beta cDNA libraries. TCRdb called the PCR reads again in MiXCR, with one record for every CDR3 protein. This table holds 180,000 or so distinct CDR3 sequences, around 29% found once. Study results and limitations: TRBV segments more frequent in patients than in controls numbered about 5 and included TRBV5-6, TRBV5-1 and TRBV20-1.

The antigens these receptors bind are not known. Sequencing was performed on blood. Receptor source: a girl aged 2-17 years with multiple sclerosis.

J is TRBJ1-1 and V is TRBV29-1; D not certain. V lost 0 bases, J lost 9 bases, and 20 bases lay in between. This CDR3 comprises 15 residues. Germline CDR1 and CDR2: SQVTM and ANQGSEA. The CDR3: CSVEDNTPSRAKAFF. CDR3 nucleotide sequence: TGCAGCGTTGAAGATAATACTCCTTCGCGGGCTAAAGCTTTCTTT.

The chain uses TRBV5-1 and TRBJ2-7; TRBD2 aligns across 8 bases. There are 16 residues in the CDR3. V dropped 3 bases and J dropped 3; count of bases not matched to a gene: 11. In germline, CDR1 is SGHRS, CDR2 YFSETQ. The CDR3 here is CASSWVLAARDYEQYF. Here the CDR3 DNA reads TGCGCCAGCAGCTGGGTACTAGCGGCTAGGGACTACGAGCAGTACTTC.

This clonotype was seen many times. V usage is TRBV10-2 and J usage is TRBJ2-5; D is unclear. V shed 10 bases and J shed 3 bases, with 18 bases lying between them. The V gene's germline CDR1 is WSHSY and CDR2 SAAADI. The CDR3 contains 14 residues. The chain's CDR3 is CATGPTSLEETQYF. In nucleotides, the CDR3 is TGCGCCACCGGCCCTACCTCCCTTGAAGAGACCCAGTACTTC.

This chain joins TRBV7-2 and TRBJ1-5; no clear D. Trimming took off 0 bases at V and 2 bases at J, with 8 bases between the two ends. Germline lookup yields CDR1 SGHTA and CDR2 FQGNSA. The CDR3 sequence is 15 residues long. The CDR3 spells CASSLAGFGNQPQHF. CDR3 nucleotides: TGTGCCAGCAGCTTAGCCGGGTTCGGCAATCAGCCCCAGCATTTT. Using reference TRBV7-2 and TRBJ1-5 for the parts outside the CDR3, the full variable domain is GAGVSQSPSNKVTEKGKDVELRCDPISGHTALYWYRQSLGQGLEFLIYFQGNSAPDKSGLPSDRFSAERTGGSVSTLTIQRTQQEDSAVYLCASSLAGFGNQPQHFGDGTRLSIL.

This clonotype was seen ten or more times. The chain has TRBV29-1 and TRBJ2-3; 7 bases are a match to TRBD2. This CDR3 contains 15 residues. V shed 4 bases and J 4 bases; nucleotides not matched to a gene: 11. From germline, CDR1 is SQVTM and CDR2 ANQGSEA. CDR3 sequence: CSVGSWASGPDTQYF. Here the CDR3 DNA reads TGCAGCGTTGGATCGTGGGCTAGCGGCCCAGATACGCAGTATTTT.

This clonotype has at least ten counts. The chain has TRBV12-3 or TRBV12-4 and TRBJ2-5, with a possible D match to TRBD2 (6 bases). The CDR3 totals 11 residues. Trimming pared 6 bases from V and 7 bases from J, leaving 9 bases between. CDR3 DNA sequence: TGTGCCAGCAGCCTCGGGGGGACCCAGTACTTC. Translation gives CASSLGGTQYF.

Of note for this clonotype: A much larger clone is a single base away; this may be a read error. Here the CDR3 omits its conserved ending phenylalanine or tryptophan, so a read error is the likely source. The chain combines TRBV15 with TRBJ2-5; D uncertain. The germline V gene encodes CDR1 LNHNV and CDR2 YYDKDF (reference sequence). The CDR3 loop spans 12 amino acids. Trimming left V 5 bases short and J 1 base short, with 5 bases between. CDR3: CATSGSQETQYC. The CDR3 DNA sequence: TGTGCCACCAGCGGGTCCCAAGAGACCCAGTACTGC.

This chain links TRBV7-3 with TRBJ1-1; unclear D gene. Germline V gives CDR1 SGHTA, CDR2 FQGTGA. V was clipped by 5 bases and J by 6 bases, with 10 bases between them. This CDR3 comprises 12 residues. For the CDR3, the DNA is TGTGCCAGCAGCCCGGGTGGTTCTGAAGCTTTCTTT. Protein product: CASSPGGSEAFF.

CDR3: CASSPAGTSGSGTDTQYF. CDR3 bases: TGTGCCAGCAGTCCCGCCGGGACTAGCGGGAGCGGCACAGATACGCAGTATTTT. The gene calls are TRBV12-3 or TRBV12-4 and TRBJ2-3; 14 bases agree with TRBD2. This CDR3 is 18 amino acids long. Unmatched junction bases numbered 8, after V lost 5 bases and J lost 1 base.

This chain connects TRBV7-2 to TRBJ2-1; either TRBD1 or TRBD2 may fit D (7 bases each). Germline assignment: CDR1 SGHTA and CDR2 FQGNSA. V was clipped by 9 bases and J by 7 bases, with 22 bases between them. The CDR3 sequence is 15 residues long. The CDR3 nucleotides are TGTGCCAGTGCCCCAGGGGGGGGGTGGTTGAATGAGCAGTTCTTC. The encoded protein is CASAPGGGWLNEQFF.

V gene TRBV12-3 or TRBV12-4 combines with J gene TRBJ2-1, with 7 bases lining up with TRBD2. This CDR3 has 15 amino acids. V lost 5 bases to trimming and J lost 6 bases; unmatched junction nucleotides: 10. CDR3 loop: CASSQDWGGGNEQFF. CDR3 DNA sequence: TGTGCCAGCAGTCAGGACTGGGGCGGGGGCAATGAGCAGTTCTTC.

This clonotype has only a few counts. The V and J genes are TRBV20-1 and TRBJ1-5, with D uncertain. Trimming shortened V by 3 bases and J by 2 bases, and 20 bases separated the two germline ends. In germline, CDR1 is DFQATT, CDR2 SNEGSKA (reference sequence). The length of the CDR3 is 17 residues. The CDR3 DNA reads as TGCAGTGCTAGGAGCCTTTGGTCTAATGAGGGCAATCAGCCCCAGCATTTT. It codes for CSARSLWSNEGNQPQHF.

This clonotype came up a few times. A much larger clone lies one base from this, so it may be a read error. The V call is TRBV6-6, the J call TRBJ2-1; 12 bases are shared with TRBD2. CDR3 length equals 17 residues. The V segment lost 3 bases and the J segment 6 bases; nucleotides outside the gene matches: 9. The V gene's germline CDR1 is MNHNY and CDR2 SVGAGI (reference sequence). The CDR3 loop reads CASSYDPTSGRANEQFF. In DNA, the CDR3 is TGTGCCAGCAGTTATGATCCGACTAGCGGGAGAGCCAATGAGCAGTTCTTC.

The table lists this clonotype with a few counts. The CDR3 bases are TGTGCCAGCAGTTCGTCAACAGGGATGGACGGGGAGCTGTTTTTT. Amino acids: CASSSSTGMDGELFF. This chain uses TRBV28 with TRBJ2-2; a weak D match, TRBD1 (6 bases). V was cut by 4 bases and J by 7 bases, with 16 bases left in between. The V gene's germline CDR1 is MDHEN and CDR2 SYDVKM. The CDR3 is 15 residues long.

The V gene is TRBV2, the J gene TRBJ2-5, with D unresolved. Germline-derived CDR1 and CDR2 are SNHLY and FYNNEI. This CDR3 has 17 residues. V dropped 2 bases and J dropped 4 bases, with 20 bases sitting between them. The CDR3: CASSEFPPESSLETQYF. In nucleotides, the CDR3 is TGTGCCAGCAGTGAATTCCCCCCCGAGTCATCCCTAGAGACCCAGTACTTC. Full variable domain (rest looked up from reference TRBV2 and TRBJ2-5): EPEVTQTPSHQVTQMGQEVILRCVPISNHLYFYWYRQILGQKVEFLVSFYNNEISEKSEIFDDQFSVERPDGSNFTLKIRSTKLEDSAMYFCASSEFPPESSLETQYFGPGTRLLVL.

This clonotype showed up just once. The chain has TRBV15 and TRBJ1-1; D remains unclear. This CDR3 is built from 15 residues. The germline V and J ends were trimmed by 2 bases and 3 bases, with 13 bases remaining between them. Germline CDR1 reads LNHNV; CDR2 reads YYDKDF (reference sequence). The CDR3 DNA is TGTGCCACCAGCAGAAAGAGGAAGCAGGACACTGAAGCTTTCTTT. It encodes CATSRKRKQDTEAFF.

Note on this clonotype: It may be a read error: a sequence one base away is much more abundant. The chain uses TRBV4-2 and TRBJ2-1; maybe TRBD1 (5 bases). Between the trimmed V and J ends, which lost 2 bases and 10 bases, there was a span of 6 bases. Germline-derived CDR1 and CDR2 are LGHNA and YNFKEQ. This CDR3 is built from 11 residues. CDR3 in amino acids: CASSQRGEQFF. DNA of the CDR3: TGTGCCAGCAGCCAAAGGGGCGAGCAGTTCTTC.

Comment on this clonotype: This may stem from a read error, because a much larger clone lies one nucleotide away. This CDR3 reads CASSLQRATNGKLFF. The CDR3 coding sequence is TGCGCCAGCAGCTTGCAACGGGCAACTAATGGAAAACTGTTTTTT. The V gene is TRBV5-1, the J gene TRBJ1-4; D is unresolved. Germline loops: CDR1 SGHRS, CDR2 YFSETQ. The CDR3 totals 15 residues.

On this clonotype: A much larger clone is a single base away; this may be a read error. This chain links TRBV29-1 with TRBJ2-3; maybe TRBD2 (5 bases). Deletions cut 1 base from V and 4 bases from J, with 6 bases between. The germline CDR1 and CDR2 sequences are SQVTM and ANQGSEA. The CDR3 runs 12 residues. The CDR3 DNA sequence: TGCAGCGTTGAAGGTAGCGCAGATACGCAGTATTTT. Encoded protein: CSVEGSADTQYF.

This clonotype was seen more than once but under ten times. The junction departs from germline at one end; a sequencing error may be responsible. The chain employs TRBV6-5 and TRBJ1-1; D unclear. Germline CDR1 and CDR2: MNHEY and SVGAGI. The CDR3 consists of 15 residues. The CDR3 sequence is CASSPEPTANTEVFF. The CDR3 DNA reads TGTGCCAGCAGTCCCGAACCTACAGCGAACACTGAAGTTTTCTTT.

This clonotype occurred a few times. The chain links TRBV12-3 or TRBV12-4 to TRBJ2-2; 7 bases match TRBD1. Germline trimming cut 6 bases from V and 0 bases from J; bases unmatched to any gene: 7. This CDR3 is built from 16 residues. For the CDR3, the DNA is TGTGCCAGCAGCCCCAGGGGGAACGCGAACACCGGGGAGCTGTTTTTT. Protein product: CASSPRGNANTGELFF.

About this clonotype: A read error is possible here, since a much larger clone lies one base away. The V gene is TRBV11-3, the J gene TRBJ2-5, with 7 bases lining up with TRBD1. The CDR3 has 14 amino acids. From germline, CDR1 is SGHNT and CDR2 YENEEA. This CDR3 is CASSSTGTQETRYF. Written as DNA, the CDR3 is TGTGCCAGCAGCTCGACAGGGACCCAAGAGACCCGGTACTTC.

This clonotype was recorded a few times. This rearrangement joins TRBV3-1 to TRBJ1-1; TRBD1 matches 8 bases. CDR3 length equals 16 residues. Germline trimming cut 4 bases from V and 1 base from J; bases unmatched to any gene: 8. Germline loops: CDR1 LGHDT, CDR2 YNNKEL (reference sequence). The CDR3 DNA reads TGTGCCAGCAGCCTACGACCGACAGGGGCGAACACTGAAGCTTTCTTT. Amino acid sequence: CASSLRPTGANTEAFF.

The chain joins TRBV20-1 to TRBJ1-5, with D unclear. CDR3 size: 14 residues. Trimming left V 6 bases short and J 4 bases short, with 16 bases between. Germline V gene lookup returns CDR1 DFQATT and CDR2 SNEGSKA (reference sequence). CDR3 bases: TGCAGTGCAAAGGTCACAGTTCAGAATCAGCCCCAGCATTTT. Protein: CSAKVTVQNQPQHF.

This clonotype appeared many times. The V gene is TRBV27, the J gene TRBJ2-6, with 7 bases matching TRBD1. The junction had 23 bases not matched to a gene; V was cut back by 6 bases and J by 0 bases. CDR3 length: 22 amino acids. Germline V gene sequence: CDR1 MNHEY, CDR2 SMNVEV (reference sequence). The CDR3 DNA sequence: TGTGCCAGCAGCCTTACTGCCATTCCGGGCAGGGGGACCCACTCTGGGGCCAACGTCCTGACTTTC. Its protein product is CASSLTAIPGRGTHSGANVLTF.

In its sample, this clonotype was seen many times. The genes are TRBV9 and TRBJ2-1; D remains unclear. Germline V gene sequence: CDR1 SGDLS, CDR2 YYNGEE. The CDR3 covers 17 residues. The V gene lost 1 base and the J gene lost 7 bases, with 21 bases spanning the gap. CDR3 protein: CASSVTYFGRGGNEQFF. DNA for the CDR3: TGTGCCAGCAGCGTAACCTATTTCGGCCGCGGTGGGAATGAGCAGTTCTTC.

This clonotype was seen more than once but under ten times. The chain has TRBV28 and TRBJ1-2; D remains unclear. This CDR3 is 13 amino acids long. V lost 6 bases to trimming and J lost 8 bases, with 16 bases between them. CDR1 is MDHEN, CDR2 SYDVKM, per germline. The CDR3 DNA sequence: TGTGCCAGCAGGGGGTGGGTGGAGATCGGCTACACCTTC. Translated: CASRGWVEIGYTF.